This T cell receptor beta chain was sequenced for a study of OX40 agonist ivuxolimab in advanced cancers. As for the study in general: Treatment received earlier with anti-PD-1, anti-PD-L1 or anti-CTLA-4 agents was allowed, and roughly 40% had some. Study-wide results and caveats: CD8+ T cells were the subset that, on average, had more expanded clones than CD4+. At doses 0.1 to 3.0 mg/kg, CD4+ and CD8+ clones expanded.

The V gene's germline CDR1 is LGHNA and CDR2 YNFKEQ. The CDR3 extends over 14 amino acids. Deletions cut 4 bases from V and 2 bases from J, with 8 bases between. On this clone: Its antigen is as yet unknown.

Profiling relied on immunoSEQ multiplex PCR, and the TCRdb table lists in-frame clones only, not all of them. The sample carries around 56,000 clones, 82% recorded once. The starting material was CD4+ or CD8+ T cells sorted from blood, obtained in a trial of the OX40 agonist ivuxolimab. The source of this sequence is an adult with an advanced solid tumor such as melanoma, head and neck, liver or kidney cancer. The J gene is TRBJ2-2, the V gene TRBV4-2; D is uncertain. CDR3 coding DNA: TGTGCCAGCAGCCCTAGAGAAAACACCGGGGAGCTGTTTTTT. It yields the protein CASSPRENTGELFF.